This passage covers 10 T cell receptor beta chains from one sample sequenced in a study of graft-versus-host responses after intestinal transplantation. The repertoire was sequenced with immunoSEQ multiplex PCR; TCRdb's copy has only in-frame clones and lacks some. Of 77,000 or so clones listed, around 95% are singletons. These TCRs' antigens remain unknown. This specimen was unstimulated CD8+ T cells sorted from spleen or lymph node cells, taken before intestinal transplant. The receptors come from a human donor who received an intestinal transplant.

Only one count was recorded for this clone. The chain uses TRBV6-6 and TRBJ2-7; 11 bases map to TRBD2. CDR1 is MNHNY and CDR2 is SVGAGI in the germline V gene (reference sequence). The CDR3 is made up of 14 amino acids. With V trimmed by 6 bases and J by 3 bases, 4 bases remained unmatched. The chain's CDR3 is CASSGTSGHYEQYF. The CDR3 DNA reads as TGTGCCAGCAGCGGGACTAGCGGACACTACGAGCAGTACTTC.

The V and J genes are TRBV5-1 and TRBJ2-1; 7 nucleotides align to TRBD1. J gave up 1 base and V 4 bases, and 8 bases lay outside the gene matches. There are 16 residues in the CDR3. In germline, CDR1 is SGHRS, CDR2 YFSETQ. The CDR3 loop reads CASSPLRDRSYNEQFF. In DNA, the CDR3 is TGCGCCAGCAGCCCCCTCCGGGACAGATCCTACAATGAGCAGTTCTTC.

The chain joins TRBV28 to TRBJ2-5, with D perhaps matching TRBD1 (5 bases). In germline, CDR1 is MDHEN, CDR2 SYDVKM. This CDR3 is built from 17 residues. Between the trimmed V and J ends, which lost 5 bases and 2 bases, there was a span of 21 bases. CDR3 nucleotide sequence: TGTGCCAGCAGTAACCCCTGGGCAGGGCCCCCACAAGAGACCCAGTACTTC. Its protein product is CASSNPWAGPPQETQYF.

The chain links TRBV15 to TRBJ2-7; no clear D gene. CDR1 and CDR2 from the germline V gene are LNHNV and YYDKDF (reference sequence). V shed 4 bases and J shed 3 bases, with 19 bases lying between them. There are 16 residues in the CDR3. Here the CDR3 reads CATSKNEEVPDYEQYF. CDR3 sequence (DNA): TGTGCCACCAGCAAAAATGAAGAAGTACCCGACTACGAGCAGTACTTC.

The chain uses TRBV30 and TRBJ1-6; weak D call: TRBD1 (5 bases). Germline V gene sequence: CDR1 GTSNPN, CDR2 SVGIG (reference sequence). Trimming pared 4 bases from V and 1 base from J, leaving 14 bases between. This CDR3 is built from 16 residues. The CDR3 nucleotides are TGTGCCTGGAAACTCCCAGGGAGGTCCTATAATTCACCCCTCCACTTT. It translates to CAWKLPGRSYNSPLHF. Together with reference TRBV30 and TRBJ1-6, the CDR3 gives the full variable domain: SQTIHQWPATLVQPVGSPLSLECTVEGTSNPNLYWYRQAAGRGLQLLFYSVGIGQISSEVPQNLSASRPQDRQFILSSKKLLLSDSGFYLCAWKLPGRSYNSPLHFGNGTRLTVT.

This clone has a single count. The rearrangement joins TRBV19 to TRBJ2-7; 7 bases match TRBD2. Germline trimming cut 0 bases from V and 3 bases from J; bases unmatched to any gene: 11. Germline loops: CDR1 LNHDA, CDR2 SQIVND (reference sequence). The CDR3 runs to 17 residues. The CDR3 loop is CASSIDLWASGDYEQYF. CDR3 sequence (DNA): TGTGCCAGTAGTATAGATCTATGGGCTAGCGGTGACTACGAGCAGTACTTC.

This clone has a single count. The CDR3 here is CSVDIAGSYEQYF. The CDR3 bases are TGCAGCGTTGATATAGCAGGTTCCTACGAGCAGTACTTC. This sequence joins TRBV29-1 and TRBJ2-7, with no clear D. The V and J ends lost 3 bases and 1 base respectively, with 10 bases between them. The CDR3 is 13 residues long. CDR1 and CDR2 (germline): SQVTM, ANQGSEA.

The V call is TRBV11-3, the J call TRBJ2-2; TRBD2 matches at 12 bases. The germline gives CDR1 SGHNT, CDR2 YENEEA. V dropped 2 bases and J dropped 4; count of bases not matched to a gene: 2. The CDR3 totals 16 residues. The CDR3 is CASSLRLAGVTGELFF. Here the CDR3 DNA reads TGTGCCAGCAGCTTACGACTAGCGGGAGTCACCGGGGAGCTGTTTTTT. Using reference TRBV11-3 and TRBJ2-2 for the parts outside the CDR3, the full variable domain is EAGVVQSPRYKIIEKKQPVAFWCNPISGHNTLYWYLQNLGQGPELLIRYENEEAVDDSQLPKDRFSAERLKGVDSTLKIQPAELGDSAVYLCASSLRLAGVTGELFFGEGSRLTVL.

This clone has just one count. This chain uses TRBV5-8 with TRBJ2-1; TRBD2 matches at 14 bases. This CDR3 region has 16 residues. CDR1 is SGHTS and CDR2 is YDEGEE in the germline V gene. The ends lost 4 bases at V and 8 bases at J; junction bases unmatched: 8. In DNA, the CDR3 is TGTGCCAGCAGCCAAGGGACTAGCGGGAGTGGGGATGAGCAGTTCTTC. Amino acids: CASSQGTSGSGDEQFF. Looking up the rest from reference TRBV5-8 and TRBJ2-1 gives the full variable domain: EAGVTQSPTHLIKTRGQQATLRCSPISGHTSVYWYQQALGLGLQFLLWYDEGEERNRGNFPPRFSGRQFPNYSSELNVNALELEDSALYLCASSQGTSGSGDEQFFGPGTRLTVL.

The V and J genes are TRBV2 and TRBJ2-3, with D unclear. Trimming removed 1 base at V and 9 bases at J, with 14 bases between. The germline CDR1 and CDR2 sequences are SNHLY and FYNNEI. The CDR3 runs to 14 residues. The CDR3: CASSEGIKSNTQYF. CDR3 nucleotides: TGTGCCAGCAGTGAAGGCATCAAGTCAAACACGCAGTATTTT. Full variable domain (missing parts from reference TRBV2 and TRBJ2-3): EPEVTQTPSHQVTQMGQEVILRCVPISNHLYFYWYRQILGQKVEFLVSFYNNEISEKSEIFDDQFSVERPDGSNFTLKIRSTKLEDSAMYFCASSEGIKSNTQYFGPGTRLTVL.